A single sample is the source of the 8 T cell receptor beta chains below, sequenced in a study of blood T cell repertoires in COVID-19. Method: immunoSEQ multiplex PCR; TCRdb's copy keeps in-frame clones and lacks some. The sample yields approximately 15,000 clones, approximately 92% seen once. The sample taken for sequencing was peripheral blood. These TCRs come from a man between 45 and 60 years old with active COVID-19.

The chain has TRBV7-9 and TRBJ1-5, with D possibly TRBD1 on 5 matching bases. CDR3 length: 15 residues. The V gene's germline CDR1 is SEHNR and CDR2 FQNEAQ (reference sequence). The germline V and J ends were trimmed by 6 bases and 3 bases, with 15 bases remaining between them. This CDR3 reads CASSVDSSYNQPQHF. DNA of the CDR3: TGTGCCAGCAGTGTCGACAGTTCTTACAATCAGCCCCAGCATTTT.

This clone was detected once. V is TRBV18 and J is TRBJ2-7; maybe TRBD2 (6 bases). The V gene lost 2 bases and the J gene lost 4 bases, with 15 bases spanning the gap. The CDR3 loop spans 15 amino acids. Germline values: CDR1 KGHSH, CDR2 LQKENI. Written as DNA, the CDR3 is TGTGCCAGCTCACCAGGCGGAGGGCCCTTTTACGAGCAGTACTTC. This codes for CASSPGGGPFYEQYF.

This chain connects TRBV28 to TRBJ1-2; 7 positions agree with TRBD1. The CDR3 runs to 17 residues. The J segment lost 5 bases and the V segment lost 10 bases, leaving 22 bases of the junction unmatched. The germline V gene has CDR1 MDHEN and CDR2 SYDVKM. The CDR3 protein is CATSLRTGGVDWYGYTF. DNA of the CDR3: TGTGCCACCTCCTTGCGGACAGGAGGGGTGGATTGGTATGGCTACACCTTC.

V gene TRBV7-2 combines with J gene TRBJ2-7; a weak D match, TRBD1 (10 bases). This CDR3 has 17 residues. The germline CDR1 and CDR2 sequences are SGHTA and FQGNSA. V was clipped by 3 bases and J by 4 bases, with 22 bases between them. CDR3: CASSLWTGGTSPYEQYF. CDR3 sequence (DNA): TGTGCCAGCAGCTTGTGGACAGGGGGGACTAGCCCTTACGAGCAGTACTTC.

The chain is built from TRBV19 and TRBJ2-3; 9 nucleotides align to TRBD2. This CDR3 comprises 15 residues. Germline assignment: CDR1 LNHDA and CDR2 SQIVND (reference sequence). The V segment lost 4 bases and the J segment 4 bases; nucleotides outside the gene matches: 6. The CDR3 bases are TGTGCCAGTAGTAATAGCGGGAGAGAGGCAGATACGCAGTATTTT. It specifies CASSNSGREADTQYF.

This clone came up a few times. The chain employs TRBV7-2 and TRBJ2-7; tentatively, D is TRBD1 (5 bases). Trimming stripped 4 bases from V and 7 bases from J, with 11 bases between. This CDR3 is 12 amino acids long. CDR1 and CDR2 from the germline V gene are SGHTA and FQGNSA. The CDR3 DNA reads TGTGCCAGCAGCTCCACAGGCCTAGAGCAGTACTTC. Translated: CASSSTGLEQYF.

The table lists this clone with a few counts. V usage is TRBV24-1 and J usage is TRBJ1-2; D ambiguous. Trimming pared 9 bases from V and 2 bases from J, leaving 12 bases between. There are 13 residues in the CDR3. Germline CDR1 KGHDR, CDR2 SFDVKD. As DNA, the CDR3 is TGTGCCACCCGGGCCGCGGGGAACTATGGCTACACCTTC. As protein: CATRAAGNYGYTF.

The chain combines TRBV7-2 with TRBJ1-3, with unresolved D. Germline-derived CDR1 and CDR2 are SGHTA and FQGNSA. This CDR3 has 14 amino acids. Trimming pared 2 bases from V and 0 bases from J, leaving 5 bases between. The CDR3: CASSLIHSGNTIYF. The CDR3 coding sequence is TGTGCCAGCAGCTTAATCCACTCTGGAAACACCATATATTTT.